This TCR beta chain was observed in a study of cytomegalovirus exposure and HLA in healthy donors. V trimming: 5 bases; J trimming: 15 bases; junction bases outside the gene matches: 6. The CDR3 is 11 amino acids. Germline assignment: CDR1 SGHTA and CDR2 FQGNSA. Primers: 60 Vbeta forward and 13 Jbeta reverse. Generated by immunoSEQ multiplex PCR, the TCRdb table keeps only in-frame clones and is missing some. The table lists about 140,000 clones, around 83% of them singletons. This clone turned up a few times. The chain employs TRBV7-2 and TRBJ2-1; 8 nucleotides line up with TRBD2. What was sequenced was PBMCs. This receptor was obtained from a male donor in good health and CMV-seropositive. CDR3 nucleotide sequence: TGTGCCAGCAGCCCTACTAGCGGCAGGTTCTTC. This encodes CASSPTSGRFF. Drawing the rest from reference TRBV7-2 and TRBJ2-1, the complete variable domain is GAGVSQSPSNKVTEKGKDVELRCDPISGHTALYWYRQSLGQGLEFLIYFQGNSAPDKSGLPSDRFSAERTGGSVSTLTIQRTQQEDSAVYLCASSPTSGRFFGPGTRLTVL.